These T cell receptor beta chains were read from a single sample in a study of T-cell memory formation after mild COVID-19. One entry per CDR3 protein results from TCRdb running MiXCR on the 5' RACE reads. The repertoire holds 550,000 to 650,000 distinct CDR3 sequences, with 17% as singletons. The sample consisted of PBMCs or a T cell subset sorted from them (not recorded which). Every receptor here comes from an adult woman who had mild COVID-19 (a few samples of this study predate the infection). Cell type and time point are not known. Each CDR3 is given with its conserved first and last residue. The D gene is left open where the match is weak. Size values are once, few and many counts, or a class for expanded clones, and some rows have none.

V gene	J gene	clone size	D gene	CDR3 protein	CDR3 DNA
TRBV5-1	TRBJ2-6	few	NA	CASSLGLVARAGANVLTF	TGCGCCAGCAGCTTGGGGTTGGTAGCGAGGGCTGGGGCCAACGTCCTGACTTTC
TRBV20-1	TRBJ2-7	NA	TRBD2	CSARVPRLAGSSYEQYF	TGCAGTGCTAGAGTCCCCCGACTAGCGGGTTCATCATACGAGCAGTACTTC
TRBV6-6	TRBJ1-1	NA	TRBD1	CAIRTGTNTEAFF	TGTGCCATAAGGACAGGGACGAACACTGAAGCTTTCTTT
TRBV18	TRBJ2-7	NA	NA	CASSPPGQHYEQYF	TGTGCCAGCTCACCGCCAGGACAGCACTACGAGCAGTACTTC
TRBV27	TRBJ2-1	NA	NA	CASSPGDSRNNEQFF	TGTGCCAGCAGCCCGGGGGACTCCCGGAACAATGAGCAGTTCTTC
TRBV5-1	TRBJ2-2	many	NA	CASSLDRRLYTGELFF	TGCGCCAGCAGCTTGGACAGGAGGCTATACACCGGGGAGCTGTTTTTT
TRBV4-2	TRBJ2-7	NA	TRBD2	CASSLQREQTYEQYF	TGTGCCAGCAGCCTCCAGCGGGAGCAAACCTACGAGCAGTACTTC
TRBV7-3	TRBJ1-1	few	NA	CASRSRLNTEAFF	TGTGCCAGCAGATCCAGGCTGAACACTGAAGCTTTCTTT
TRBV29-1	TRBJ2-7	NA	TRBD2	CSAGKRDQSYEQYF	TGCAGCGCCGGGAAGCGGGACCAATCCTACGAGCAGTACTTC
TRBV4-3	TRBJ2-5	many	NA	CASSQPAAPGTRTQETQYF	TGCGCCAGCAGCCAACCCGCCGCCCCGGGCACCAGAACCCAAGAGACCCAGTACTTC
TRBV14	TRBJ1-2	NA	NA	CASSLTATYGYTF	TGTGCCAGCAGCCTGACAGCGACATATGGCTACACCTTC
TRBV6-5	TRBJ1-5	few	TRBD1	CASSSGQGAAQPQHF	TGTGCCAGCAGCTCGGGACAGGGGGCCGCTCAGCCCCAGCATTTT
TRBV27	TRBJ2-1	few	TRBD2	CASSLRREGAYNEQFF	TGTGCCAGCAGTTTGAGACGGGAGGGCGCGTACAATGAGCAGTTCTTC
TRBV12-3/TRBV12-4	TRBJ1-6	NA	NA	CASSHLLESPLHF	TGTGCCAGCAGCCACCTCCTGGAGTCACCCCTCCACTTT
TRBV5-1	TRBJ2-1	NA	TRBD2	CASSLGLAGGLPSNEQFF	TGCGCCAGCAGCTTGGGGCTAGCGGGGGGTTTACCTAGCAATGAGCAGTTCTTC
TRBV21-1	TRBJ2-3	NA	NA	CASSKWPGRSTDTQYF	TGTGCCAGCAGCAAATGGCCCGGCCGAAGCACAGATACGCAGTATTTT
TRBV28	TRBJ2-4	NA	NA	CASATFGAKNIQYF	NA
TRBV29-1	TRBJ2-3	many	NA	CSVKRGTDTQYF	TGCAGCGTTAAAAGGGGAACAGATACGCAGTATTTT
TRBV7-2	TRBJ2-1	many	TRBD2	CASSSGLAGVRNEQFF	TGTGCCAGCAGCTCCGGACTAGCGGGAGTAAGGAATGAGCAGTTCTTC
TRBV18	TRBJ2-3	NA	NA	CASSPRGTGWDTQYF	TGTGCCAGCTCACCACGCGGGACTGGTTGGGATACGCAGTATTTT
TRBV5-1	TRBJ2-2	NA	NA	CASSLGQKNTGELFF	TGCGCCAGCAGCTTGGGACAGAAGAACACCGGGGAGCTGTTTTTT
TRBV3-1	TRBJ1-2	few	TRBD1	CASSFSRGLYGYTF	TGTGCCAGCAGCTTTAGTAGGGGGCTCTATGGCTACACCTTC
TRBV6-6	TRBJ2-7	NA	NA	CASSWETDSYEQYF	TGTGCCAGCAGTTGGGAGACAGATTCCTACGAGCAGTACTTC
TRBV7-4	TRBJ2-7	NA	TRBD2	CASSLGDLAGVHEQYF	TGTGCCAGCAGCTTGGGTGATCTAGCGGGAGTGCACGAGCAGTACTTC
TRBV6-6	TRBJ2-1	few	TRBD2	CASRATSGPNEQFF	TGTGCCAGCAGGGCCACTAGCGGTCCTAATGAGCAGTTCTTC
TRBV18	TRBJ2-3	once	TRBD1	CASTPDRVDTQYF	TGTGCCAGTACTCCCGACAGGGTGGATACGCAGTATTTT
TRBV7-2	TRBJ2-4	NA	TRBD1	CASSLGTGVKNIQYF	TGTGCCAGCAGCCTTGGGACAGGGGTCAAAAACATTCAGTACTTC
TRBV30	TRBJ1-4	NA	NA	CAWSVGLGPGELFF	TGTGCCTGGAGTGTAGGACTGGGCCCAGGGGAACTGTTTTTT
TRBV14	TRBJ2-7	NA	NA	CASSQDHQRYEQYF	TGTGCCAGCAGCCAAGATCACCAAAGGTACGAGCAGTACTTC
TRBV24-1	TRBJ2-1	few	TRBD2	CATSETTGTSVYNEQFF	TGTGCCACCAGTGAAACCACCGGGACTAGCGTGTACAATGAGCAGTTCTTC
TRBV6-5	TRBJ2-1	NA	TRBD2	CASSYSGTSGGSSGEQFF	TGTGCCAGCAGTTACAGTGGGACTAGCGGGGGATCCTCGGGGGAGCAGTTCTTC
TRBV7-6	TRBJ2-2	NA	TRBD1	CASNKDRETGELFF	TGTGCCAGCAACAAAGACAGGGAGACCGGGGAGCTGTTTTTT
TRBV23-1	TRBJ2-2	NA	TRBD2	CASSQNPDSGIDTGELFF	TGCGCCAGCAGTCAAAACCCGGATAGCGGGATAGACACCGGGGAGCTGTTTTTT
TRBV19	TRBJ1-6	NA	NA	CASSSLGQSPLHF	TGTGCCAGTAGTTCCTTGGGGCAATCACCCCTCCACTTT
TRBV5-1	TRBJ1-4	NA	NA	CASSLAGLNEKLFF	TGCGCCAGCAGCTTGGCAGGCCTCAATGAAAAACTGTTTTTT
TRBV19	TRBJ1-6	few	NA	CASSTTGTSNSPLHF	TGTGCCAGTAGTACTACCGGGACGTCAAATTCACCCCTCCACTTT
TRBV7-3	TRBJ2-2	few	NA	CASSHWGGELFF	TGTGCCAGCAGCCACTGGGGCGGGGAGCTGTTTTTT
TRBV12-3/TRBV12-4	TRBJ1-2	NA	NA	CASSHTTGANYGYTF	TGTGCCAGCAGTCACACGACAGGAGCTAACTATGGCTACACCTTC
TRBV7-9	TRBJ2-7	many	NA	CASSPLAGPTYEQYF	TGTGCCAGCAGCCCATTGGCCGGACCGACCTACGAGCAGTACTTC
TRBV15	TRBJ1-1	NA	TRBD1	CATSRELTGDGTEAFF	TGTGCCACCAGCAGGGAACTAACAGGGGACGGAACTGAAGCTTTCTTT
TRBV20-1	TRBJ2-7	NA	NA	CSASFDKYEQYF	TGCAGTGCTAGTTTTGACAAATACGAGCAGTACTTC
TRBV6-5	TRBJ2-2	few	TRBD1	CASSYSTGIPGELFF	TGTGCCAGCAGTTACTCGACAGGGATACCCGGGGAGCTGTTTTTT
TRBV15	TRBJ1-1	NA	NA	CATSRDLTVNTEAFF	TGTGCCACCAGCAGAGATCTGACAGTGAACACTGAAGCTTTCTTT
TRBV7-8	TRBJ1-3	NA	NA	CASSLDTGNTIYF	TGTGCCAGCAGCTTAGACACCGGAAACACCATATATTTT
TRBV6-2/TRBV6-3	TRBJ2-7	few	NA	CASSNRDSLDEQYF	TGTGCCAGCAGTAACCGGGACTCACTTGACGAGCAGTACTTC
TRBV7-9	TRBJ2-1	NA	NA	CASSSLGQLEQFF	TGTGCCAGCAGCTCACTCGGGCAGCTAGAGCAGTTCTTC
TRBV12-3/TRBV12-4	TRBJ1-2	NA	NA	CASKLAGTYGYTF	TGTGCCAGCAAATTGGCAGGGACCTATGGCTACACCTTC
TRBV30	TRBJ1-2	NA	NA	CAWMWTADYGYTF	TGTGCCTGGATGTGGACAGCCGATTATGGCTACACCTTC
TRBV3-1	TRBJ2-1	NA	TRBD2	CASSQDLAIGGINNEQFF	TGTGCCAGCAGCCAAGATTTGGCCATCGGGGGGATTAACAATGAGCAGTTCTTC
TRBV4-1	TRBJ1-4	NA	TRBD1	CASSQGRTGVNEKLFF	TGCGCCAGCAGCCAAGGCAGGACAGGGGTAAATGAAAAACTGTTTTTT
TRBV5-1	TRBJ1-6	few	NA	CASSLAGTPNSPLHF	TGCGCCAGCAGCTTGGCCGGGACACCTAATTCACCCCTCCACTTT
TRBV7-9	TRBJ2-7	NA	TRBD2	CASSSPTSGFHEQYF	TGTGCCAGCAGCTCCCCGACTAGCGGGTTCCACGAGCAGTACTTC
TRBV5-1	TRBJ1-1	many	TRBD1	CASSDRQGGVNTEAFF	TGCGCCAGCAGTGACCGACAGGGTGGGGTGAACACTGAAGCTTTCTTT
TRBV5-4	TRBJ1-2	few	TRBD1	CASSPPGTDLYGYTF	TGTGCCAGCAGCCCCCCAGGGACAGACCTCTATGGCTACACCTTC
TRBV11-2	TRBJ2-7	few	NA	CASSLEAGEWSYEQYF	TGTGCCAGCAGCTTAGAGGCTGGGGAGTGGTCCTACGAGCAGTACTTC
TRBV4-2	TRBJ2-7	few	TRBD2	CASSQVAGLAGGWGYEQYF	TGTGCCAGCAGCCAAGTAGCGGGACTAGCGGGAGGTTGGGGCTACGAGCAGTACTTC
TRBV7-9	TRBJ2-7	few	NA	CASSFSTGIGLYEQYF	TGTGCCAGCAGCTTTTCGACCGGGATTGGCCTCTACGAGCAGTACTTC
TRBV6-5	TRBJ1-1	few	TRBD1	CASSYYRGNTEAFF	TGTGCCAGCAGTTACTACAGGGGGAACACTGAAGCTTTCTTT